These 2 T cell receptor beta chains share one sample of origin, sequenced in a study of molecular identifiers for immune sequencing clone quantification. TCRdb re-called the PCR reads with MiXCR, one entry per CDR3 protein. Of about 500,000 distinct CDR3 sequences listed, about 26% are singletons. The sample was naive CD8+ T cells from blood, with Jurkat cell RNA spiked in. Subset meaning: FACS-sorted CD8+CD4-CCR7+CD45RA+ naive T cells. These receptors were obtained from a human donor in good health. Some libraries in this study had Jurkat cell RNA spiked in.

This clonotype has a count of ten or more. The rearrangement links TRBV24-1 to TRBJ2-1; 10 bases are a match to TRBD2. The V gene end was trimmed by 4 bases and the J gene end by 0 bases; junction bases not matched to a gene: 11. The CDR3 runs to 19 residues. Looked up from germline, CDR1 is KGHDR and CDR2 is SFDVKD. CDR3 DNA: TGTGCCACCAGTGAGGATGGACTAGCGGAATTTAGCTCCTACAATGAGCAGTTCTTC. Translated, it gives CATSEDGLAEFSSYNEQFF.

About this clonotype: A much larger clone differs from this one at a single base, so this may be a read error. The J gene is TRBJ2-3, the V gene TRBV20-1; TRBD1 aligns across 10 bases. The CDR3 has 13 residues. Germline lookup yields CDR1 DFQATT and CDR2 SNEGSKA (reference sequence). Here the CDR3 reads CMGDRGFTDTQYF. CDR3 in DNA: TGCATGGGGGACAGGGGTTTCACAGATACGCAGTATTTT.